This T cell receptor beta chain was captured by sequencing in a study of graft-versus-host responses after intestinal transplantation. Study overall: Once they had received anti-thymocyte globulin induction, all recipients took tacrolimus and steroids for about 3 years. Study-wide points: High graft-versus-host to host-versus-graft clonal ratios were found in allografts of patients who had graft-donor T cell macrochimerism.

Germline-derived CDR1 and CDR2 are MNHNY and SVGAGI (reference sequence). Trimming removed 5 bases at V and 4 bases at J, with 11 bases between. The CDR3 covers 13 residues. Both intraepithelial and lamina propria lymphocytes were released by processing graft tissue. Libraries were prepared by immunoSEQ multiplex PCR; TCRdb keeps only in-frame clonotypes and omits some of them. This table holds tens of thousands of clones, roughly nine tenths found once. As concerns this clone: The antigen remains undetermined.

The sequences come from ileum tissue, collected about 28 weeks after intestinal transplant. This clonotype was sampled from a human patient who received an intestinal transplant, so some T cells may come from the graft donor. The V and J genes are TRBV6-6 and TRBJ1-1, with D maybe TRBD1 (5 bases). This CDR3 reads CASSTDQGTEAFF. CDR3 DNA: TGTGCCAGCAGTACAGACCAGGGCACTGAAGCTTTCTTT.